What follows is one TCR beta chain and its context. These data belong to a study of T cell changes during pregnancy in multiple sclerosis. Germline CDR1 MNHEY, CDR2 SVGAGI. V was trimmed by 6 bases and J by 5 bases, leaving 10 bases between them. This CDR3 contains 13 residues. Sequencing used immunoSEQ multiplex PCR; TCRdb keeps in-frame clones, though not all of them. Of about 20,000 clones in the sample, roughly nine tenths were seen once. Sequenced here: CD8+ T cells from peripheral blood mononuclear cells, sampled after pregnancy. The TCR was taken from a female donor in good health, enrolled as a control in a pregnancy study. The V call is TRBV6-5, the J call TRBJ2-2; TRBD1 might be the D (6 bases). The CDR3 DNA follows: TGTGCCAGCAGCCTAACAGGGACCGGGGAGCTGTTTTTT. Protein: CASSLTGTGELFF.